This TCR beta chain was observed in a study of blood T cells in healthy people across ages. Germline loops: CDR1 MNHNY, CDR2 SVGAGI (reference sequence). There are 15 residues in the CDR3. With 0 bases removed from V and 8 bases from J, the gap between germline ends came to 13 bases. This clonotype is a singleton in its sample. Using a J-beta primer mix together with a sample-barcoded 5' primer, a second PCR was run for about 7 to 12 cycles. TCRdb fed the 5' RACE reads into MiXCR, producing one record per CDR3 protein. The sample lists 1.5 million to 2 million distinct CDR3 sequences, less than 50% occurring once.

The origin of this receptor is a middle-aged woman in good health. Sequenced material: blood. This rearrangement joins TRBV6-6 to TRBJ1-4, with D unresolved. CDR3 DNA sequence: TGTGCCAGCAGTTACTCCCAGACCGGTGAGGAAAAACTGTTTTTT. The encoded protein is CASSYSQTGEEKLFF.